This T cell receptor beta chain was recovered during a study of T cells in women clearing cervical HPV infection. Study-wide background: Blood came at first lesion visit for cases, post-clearance for controls.

Sequenced by immunoSEQ multiplex PCR; TCRdb stores in-frame clones only, minus some. The sample data list 25,000 to 35,000 clones. Details on this clone: The read finishes 3 residues shy of the CDR3 end, and the germline J gene is used to complete it.

The CDR3 runs 13 residues. CDR1 is GTSNPN and CDR2 is SVGIG in the germline V gene (reference sequence). The clonotype originates from a woman between 18 and 70 years old with a cervical HPV16 infection that either progressed to CIN3+ or cleared (not recorded which). The chain employs TRBV30 and TRBJ2-2, with 12 bases matching TRBD2. The sequencing sample was made of blood buffy coat. CDR3 amino acids: CAWSGLAGSSLFF. The covered CDR3 bases are TGTGCCTGGAGCGGACTAGCGGGATCGTCG.